This entry features one T cell receptor (beta chain) sequence. What it binds is not known. PCR primers comprised 60 Vbeta and 13 Jbeta primers. Measured with immunoSEQ multiplex PCR; TCRdb has only the in-frame clones, and not every one. The data hold around 200,000 clones, with approximately 80% observed a single time. The data are from a study of cytomegalovirus exposure and HLA in healthy donors. Study as a whole: The approximately 120 million unique TCR beta sequences, from around 200 million T cells, were found by an earlier analysis.

General study results and limits: A previous analysis found most TCR beta V segments productive roughly 87% or roughly 30% of the time.

The origin of this receptor is a girl aged 10-17 years in good health and CMV-seronegative. Source material: PBMCs.

CDR3 protein: CATARRQGEEKLFF. The CDR3 nucleotides read TGTGCCACCGCGCGGAGACAGGGAGAAGAAAAACTGTTTTTT. This sequence joins TRBV6-1 and TRBJ1-4; TRBD1 matches 7 bases. The CDR3 extends over 14 amino acids. Looked up from germline, CDR1 is MNHNS and CDR2 is SASEGT. J gave up 8 bases and V 10 bases, and 13 bases lay outside the gene matches.